Sequencing of this TCR beta chain was carried out in a study of tumor T cells in aggressive B-cell lymphoma (dated by TCRdb to 2015 to 2018). On this clone: The specificity of this receptor is unknown. Nothing much larger sits one base from this clone, and base qualities are not available.

Library generation was performed with the immunoSEQ multiplex PCR assay. TCRdb mirrors the immuneACCESS table, restricted to in-frame sequences. Some clones are absent from its copies; in checked studies, under half trace to an unresolved V gene, and the reason for the others is unknown. The sample table contains 1,700 or so clones; only one count was recorded for 89% of them. The top ten clonotypes cover 6% to 9% of the sample. The germline V gene specifies SGHRS as CDR1 and YFSETQ as CDR2. V is shortened by 6 bases, J by 2 bases, and the region joining them spans 16 bases. Including the terminal cysteine and phenylalanine, the CDR3 comprises 15 residues. CDR3 DNA is the only sequence kept; it has 45 bases, read in frame from the first base.

Sequencing was done on a sample of tumor tissue. The receptor's source is an adult with diffuse large B cell lymphoma. The sequence joins TRBV5-1 to TRBJ2-3; perhaps TRBD2 is the D gene, with 5 bases matching. CDR3 loop: CASTTEGFHTDTQYF. The sequence in DNA is TGCGCCAGCACTACTGAGGGCTTCCACACAGATACGCAGTATTTT.